The 32 T cell receptor beta chains given below trace back to one sample, sequenced in a study of control samples from healthy donors and cancer patients. Sequencing was performed with immunoSEQ multiplex PCR; in TCRdb, only in-frame clones are kept and a portion is missing. The repertoire holds about 59,000 clones, with around 87% as singletons. The specimen sequenced was PBMCs. These receptors came from a woman in her sixties or seventies with lung cancer.

The chain combines TRBV14 with TRBJ1-1; D unclear. This CDR3 region has 11 residues. The germline V and J ends were trimmed by 1 base and 8 bases, with 5 bases remaining between them. Germline CDR1 is SGHDN and CDR2 is FVKESK. CDR3 coding DNA: TGTGCCAGCAGCCAAGGAGGAGAAGCTTTCTTT. Protein: CASSQGGEAFF.

This chain connects TRBV19 to TRBJ2-5; D remains unclear. The V end was cut by 6 bases, the J end by 4 bases, with 12 bases between. Germline values: CDR1 LNHDA, CDR2 SQIVND (reference sequence). This CDR3 has 13 amino acids. The CDR3 reads CASSTRHSETQYF. The CDR3 bases are TGTGCCAGTAGCACCAGACACTCAGAGACCCAGTACTTC.

J is TRBJ2-2 and V is TRBV6-5; weak D call: TRBD1 (5 bases). The V and J ends lost 7 bases and 0 bases respectively, with 9 bases between them. Per germline, CDR1 MNHEY and CDR2 SVGAGI. The CDR3 extends over 14 amino acids. CDR3 sequence (DNA): TGTGCCAGCAAATGGACAACGAACACCGGGGAGCTGTTTTTT. Its protein is CASKWTTNTGELFF.

The J gene is TRBJ1-6, the V gene TRBV3-1 (or the pseudogene TRBV3-2); 8 bases are a match to TRBD1. V gave up 0 bases and J gave up 13 bases; unmatched junction bases: 8. The CDR3 contains 15 residues. Germline V gives CDR1 LGHDT, CDR2 YNNKEL (reference sequence). The CDR3 sequence: CASSQDPQGAAPLHF. The CDR3 DNA reads as TGTGCCAGCAGCCAAGATCCCCAGGGGGCAGCCCCCCTCCACTTT.

The V and J genes are TRBV21-1 and TRBJ1-2; TRBD1, the D gene given by the table, was not confirmed from the DNA. TRBV21-1 is an annotated pseudogene. This CDR3 is built from 16 residues. CDR3 in amino acids: CASSKGYRGLGYGYTF. The CDR3 DNA reads TGTGCCAGCAGCAAAGGGTACAGGGGGCTGGGGTATGGCTACACCTTC.

The chain is built from TRBV5-1 and TRBJ1-5; no clear D gene. V lost 2 bases, J lost 6 bases, and 9 bases lay in between. CDR1 is SGHRS, CDR2 YFSETQ, per germline. This CDR3 has 13 residues. The CDR3 region has the DNA TGCGCCAGCAGCTTACAGCCCGGTCAGCCCCAGCATTTT. Amino acids: CASSLQPGQPQHF.

J is TRBJ1-2 and V is TRBV28; tentative D call: TRBD1 (6 bases). Germline lookup yields CDR1 MDHEN and CDR2 SYDVKM. Trimming took off 11 bases at V and 0 bases at J, with 13 bases between the two ends. This CDR3 comprises 13 residues. CDR3 protein: CAFKDRTNYGYTF. CDR3 DNA sequence: TGTGCCTTTAAGGACAGAACTAACTATGGCTACACCTTC.

This chain connects TRBV27 to TRBJ1-2; TRBD1 agrees at 10 bases. Trimming cost V 6 bases and J 5 bases; bases outside gene matches: 9. The CDR3 sequence is 15 residues long. Germline V gene data show CDR1 as MNHEY and CDR2 as SMNVEV (reference sequence). The DNA for the CDR3 is TGTGCCAGCAGGCCTAGACAGGGGGCCGGGTATGGCTACACCTTC. This codes for CASRPRQGAGYGYTF.

This chain uses TRBV30 with TRBJ2-6; D unclear. V was pared by 0 bases and J by 2 bases, with 8 bases between. Germline lookup yields CDR1 GTSNPN and CDR2 SVGIG (reference sequence). This CDR3 is built from 15 residues. CDR3 loop: CAWSVQSTGANVLTF. The CDR3 coding sequence is TGTGCCTGGAGTGTACAGTCTACTGGGGCCAACGTCCTGACTTTC.

The chain carries TRBV29-1 and TRBJ1-2; no clear D gene. V shed 0 bases and J shed 1 base, with 18 bases lying between them. CDR1 and CDR2 from the germline V gene are SQVTM and ANQGSEA. CDR3 length equals 17 residues. CDR3 coding DNA: TGCAGCGTTGAAGACCGGCTCACGGGGATTTTTAACTATGGCTACACCTTC. This translates into CSVEDRLTGIFNYGYTF.

This sequence joins TRBV5-1 and TRBJ1-1, with 10 positions matching TRBD1. V shed 4 bases and J 4 bases; nucleotides not matched to a gene: 4. This CDR3 region has 14 residues. The germline CDR1 and CDR2 sequences are SGHRS and YFSETQ. This chain's CDR3 is CASSVGQGTTEAFF. The DNA of the CDR3 is TGCGCCAGCAGCGTGGGACAGGGGACCACTGAAGCTTTCTTT.

This chain links TRBV7-2 with TRBJ2-3; D ambiguous. Germline assignment: CDR1 SGHTA and CDR2 FQGNSA. Trimming left V 6 bases short and J 8 bases short, with 12 bases between. The CDR3 contains 12 residues. The DNA for the CDR3 is TGTGCCAGCAGGCAACAGACGGGTACGCAGTATTTT. It specifies CASRQQTGTQYF. The complete variable domain, with remaining parts taken from reference TRBV7-2 and TRBJ2-3, reads GAGVSQSPSNKVTEKGKDVELRCDPISGHTALYWYRQSLGQGLEFLIYFQGNSAPDKSGLPSDRFSAERTGGSVSTLTIQRTQQEDSAVYLCASRQQTGTQYFGPGTRLTVL.

The chain combines TRBV14 with TRBJ2-1; a weak D match, TRBD2 (6 bases). CDR3 length equals 13 residues. Germline CDR1 is SGHDN and CDR2 is FVKESK. Trimming pared 4 bases from V and 6 bases from J, leaving 10 bases between. The CDR3 bases are TGTGCCAGCAGCCCTTGGACTACCAATGAGCAGTTCTTC. It is translated as CASSPWTTNEQFF.

This chain uses TRBV7-8 with TRBJ1-1, with D possibly being TRBD1 (5 bases). This CDR3 comprises 19 residues. Germline loops: CDR1 SGHVS, CDR2 FQNEAQ. V lost 2 bases and J lost 1, with 23 bases in between. The CDR3 coding sequence is TGTGCCAGCAGCTTATTCAGTGATGGGACTCCTAGAAGGAACACTGAAGCTTTCTTT. Amino acids: CASSLFSDGTPRRNTEAFF.

The V call is TRBV2, the J call TRBJ1-4; weak D call: TRBD1 (5 bases). This CDR3 is built from 14 residues. V dropped 3 bases and J dropped 4 bases, with 9 bases sitting between them. CDR1 and CDR2 from the germline V gene are SNHLY and FYNNEI. The CDR3 protein is CASSDRVINEKLFF. The CDR3 DNA is TGTGCCAGCAGTGACAGGGTGATTAATGAAAAACTGTTTTTT.

CDR3 nucleotide sequence: TGTGCCAGCAGACAAACCTGGGGGTCATCCTACAATGAGCAGTTCTTC. Its protein product is CASRQTWGSSYNEQFF. The J gene is TRBJ2-1, the V gene TRBV11-2, with D perhaps TRBD1 or TRBD2 (5 bases each). V dropped 6 bases and J dropped 1 base, with 16 bases sitting between them. The germline gives CDR1 SGHAT, CDR2 FQNNGV. CDR3 length equals 16 residues.

The chain has TRBV7-2 and TRBJ1-1, with D unclear. Trimming left V 3 bases short and J 4 bases short, with 15 bases between. Germline V lookup: CDR1 SGHTA, CDR2 FQGNSA. The CDR3 totals 15 residues. Written as DNA, the CDR3 is TGTGCCAGCAGCTTCTCGGGTGGATTGGGCACTGAAGCTTTCTTT. Its protein product is CASSFSGGLGTEAFF.

The chain employs TRBV7-9 and TRBJ2-3; D possibly corresponds to TRBD2 (6 bases). From germline, CDR1 is SEHNR and CDR2 FQNEAQ (reference sequence). This CDR3 is 13 amino acids long. Trimming removed 8 bases at V and 0 bases at J, with 9 bases between. The chain's CDR3 is CASGGTSTDTQYF. The CDR3 nucleotides read TGTGCCAGCGGGGGGACTAGCACAGATACGCAGTATTTT. Full variable domain (outside the CDR3, taken from reference TRBV7-9 and TRBJ2-3): DTGVSQNPRHKITKRGQNVTFRCDPISEHNRLYWYRQTLGQGPEFLTYFQNEAQLEKSRLLSDRFSAERPKGSFSTLEIQRTEQGDSAMYLCASGGTSTDTQYFGPGTRLTVL.

This clone has just a few counts. This rearrangement joins TRBV12-2 to TRBJ2-5; the table's D call, TRBD2, was not checked against the DNA. TRBV12-2 is an annotated pseudogene. The CDR3 covers 17 residues. This CDR3 reads CASRLGTSGGRQETQYF. Here the CDR3 DNA reads TGTGCAAGTCGCCTTGGGACTAGCGGGGGGAGACAAGAGACCCAGTACTTC.

J is TRBJ1-2 and V is TRBV3-1 (or the pseudogene TRBV3-2), with D tentatively TRBD1 (6 bases). Germline values: CDR1 LGHDT, CDR2 YNNKEL (reference sequence). CDR3 length: 15 residues. Trimming cost V 1 base and J 6 bases, with 15 bases left between them. This chain's CDR3 is CASSQVGSGADGYTF. Written as DNA, the CDR3 is TGTGCCAGCAGCCAAGTGGGGTCAGGGGCGGATGGCTACACCTTC.

This rearrangement joins TRBV10-3 to TRBJ2-1, with 8 bases aligning to TRBD1. From germline, CDR1 is ENHRY and CDR2 SYGVKD. The J segment lost 7 bases and the V segment lost 1 base, leaving 3 bases of the junction unmatched. CDR3 length: 14 amino acids. The CDR3 DNA follows: TGTGCCATCAGTGAGTACAGGGGGTCAAATGAGCAGTTCTTC. Its translation: CAISEYRGSNEQFF.

V usage is TRBV13 and J usage is TRBJ2-3; 11 bases are a match to TRBD2. Losses at the gene ends were 5 bases for V and 2 bases for J; bases not matched to a gene: 6. CDR1 is PRHDT, CDR2 FYEKMQ, per germline (reference sequence). This CDR3 region has 16 residues. CDR3 nucleotides: TGTGCCAGCAGCCCCGGGACTAGCGGAACCACAGATACGCAGTATTTT. It specifies CASSPGTSGTTDTQYF.

The genes are TRBV4-2 and TRBJ1-2; D not resolved. CDR1 and CDR2 from the germline V gene are LGHNA and YNFKEQ. The CDR3 spans 17 residues. V lost 4 bases and J 3 bases, leaving 21 bases between the germline ends. CDR3 DNA sequence: TGTGCCAGCAGCCCGCCGGGAAGAGGGCGCATGGACTATGGCTACACCTTC. It yields the protein CASSPPGRGRMDYGYTF.

The CDR3 is CASSLDRRGGEAFF. The CDR3 nucleotides read TGTGCCAGCAGCTTAGATCGAAGGGGAGGTGAAGCTTTCTTT. This chain links TRBV11-2 with TRBJ1-1; perhaps TRBD1 as D (5 bases). The V end lost 0 bases, the J end lost 7 bases, and 12 bases lay between the germline ends. Germline V gene sequence: CDR1 SGHAT, CDR2 FQNNGV. The CDR3 consists of 14 residues.

This rearrangement joins TRBV25-1 to TRBJ1-1, with 9 bases fitting TRBD1. V shed 4 bases, J shed 4 bases, and the junction held 7 bases outside the gene matches. Germline assignment: CDR1 MGHDK and CDR2 SYGVNS. There are 15 residues in the CDR3. The DNA for the CDR3 is TGTGCCAGCAGTGTACCGGACAGGGGAGGCACTGAAGCTTTCTTT. Amino acid sequence: CASSVPDRGGTEAFF.

This chain links TRBV2 with TRBJ1-4; D remains unclear. The V gene's germline CDR1 is SNHLY and CDR2 FYNNEI. The V gene lost 2 bases and the J gene lost 5 bases, with 9 bases spanning the gap. The length of the CDR3 is 14 residues. CDR3 protein: CASSEYAENEKLFF. The CDR3 bases are TGTGCCAGCAGTGAATACGCCGAGAATGAAAAACTGTTTTTT. Full variable domain (missing parts from reference TRBV2 and TRBJ1-4): EPEVTQTPSHQVTQMGQEVILRCVPISNHLYFYWYRQILGQKVEFLVSFYNNEISEKSEIFDDQFSVERPDGSNFTLKIRSTKLEDSAMYFCASSEYAENEKLFFGSGTQLSVL.

This clone was seen once. This rearrangement joins TRBV5-1 to TRBJ2-2; a weak D match, TRBD1 (5 bases). Germline V gene data show CDR1 as SGHRS and CDR2 as YFSETQ. With 3 bases removed from V and 0 bases from J, the gap between germline ends came to 12 bases. The CDR3 is 16 residues long. CDR3 amino acids: CASSSQGGSNTGELFF. Here the CDR3 DNA reads TGCGCCAGCAGCTCCCAGGGCGGTTCGAACACCGGGGAGCTGTTTTTT. Variable domain in full (rest from reference TRBV5-1 and TRBJ2-2): KAGVTQTPRYLIKTRGQQVTLSCSPISGHRSVSWYQQTPGQGLQFLFEYFSETQRNKGNFPGRFSGRQFSNSRSEMNVSTLELGDSALYLCASSSQGGSNTGELFFGEGSRLTVL.

This rearrangement joins TRBV10-3 to TRBJ1-6, with D unresolved. CDR1 and CDR2 from the germline V gene are ENHRY and SYGVKD. This CDR3 is 18 amino acids long. V lost 1 base, J lost 0 bases, and 13 bases lay in between. CDR3 in DNA: TGTGCCATCAGTGAGTTTGGCAGCCAGAGCTCCTATAATTCACCCCTCCACTTT. It yields the protein CAISEFGSQSSYNSPLHF.

The V call is TRBV6-5, the J call TRBJ1-1; D is perhaps TRBD1 (5 bases). Germline CDR1 reads MNHEY; CDR2 reads SVGAGI. The ends were cut back, 5 bases at V and 7 bases at J, with 17 bases in the middle. The CDR3 contains 14 residues. The CDR3 is CASSQPDSGIEAFF. The DNA for the CDR3 is TGTGCCAGCAGTCAACCAGACAGTGGGATTGAAGCTTTCTTT.

The chain couples TRBV5-4 to TRBJ2-1; TRBD2 agrees at 14 bases. The germline V gene has CDR1 SGHNT and CDR2 YYREEE (reference sequence). The J segment lost 7 bases and the V segment lost 4 bases, leaving 10 bases of the junction unmatched. This CDR3 is 17 amino acids long. CDR3 nucleotide sequence: TGTGCCAGCAGCCCGGGACTAGCGGGGGCCACGGGAAATGAGCAGTTCTTC. Protein sequence: CASSPGLAGATGNEQFF.

The chain recombines TRBV12-3 or TRBV12-4 with TRBJ2-7, with 10 positions matching TRBD2. V lost 6 bases and J lost 4; bases outside the gene matches: 3. The CDR3 length is 13 residues. In nucleotides, the CDR3 is TGTGCCAGCAGGTCTAGCGGGAGTTACGAGCAGTACTTC. It is translated as CASRSSGSYEQYF.

The chain has TRBV27 and TRBJ1-5; D remains unclear. CDR3 length equals 14 residues. CDR1 MNHEY and CDR2 SMNVEV come from the germline V gene (reference sequence). V shed 6 bases and J shed 8 bases, with 17 bases lying between them. The CDR3 sequence: CASSQTWAWEPQHF. DNA of the CDR3: TGTGCCAGCAGCCAAACATGGGCATGGGAGCCCCAGCATTTT.